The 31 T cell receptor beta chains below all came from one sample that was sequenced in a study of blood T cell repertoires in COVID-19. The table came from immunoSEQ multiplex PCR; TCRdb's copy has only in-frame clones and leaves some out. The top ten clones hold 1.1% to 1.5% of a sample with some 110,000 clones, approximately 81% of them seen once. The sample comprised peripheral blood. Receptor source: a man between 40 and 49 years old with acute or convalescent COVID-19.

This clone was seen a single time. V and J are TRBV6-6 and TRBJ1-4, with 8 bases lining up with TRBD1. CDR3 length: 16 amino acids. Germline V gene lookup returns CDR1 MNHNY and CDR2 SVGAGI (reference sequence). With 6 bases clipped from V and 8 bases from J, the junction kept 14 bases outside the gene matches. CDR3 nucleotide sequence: TGTGCCAGCAGGACGCACGCAGGGGGCAGAGTCGAAAAACTGTTTTTT. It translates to CASRTHAGGRVEKLFF.

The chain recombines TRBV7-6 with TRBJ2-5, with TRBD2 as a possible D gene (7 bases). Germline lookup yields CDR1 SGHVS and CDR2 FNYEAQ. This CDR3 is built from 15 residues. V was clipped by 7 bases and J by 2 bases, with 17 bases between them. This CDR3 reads CASTGGGGRQETQYF. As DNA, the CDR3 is TGTGCCAGCACAGGAGGCGGGGGCCGACAAGAGACCCAGTACTTC.

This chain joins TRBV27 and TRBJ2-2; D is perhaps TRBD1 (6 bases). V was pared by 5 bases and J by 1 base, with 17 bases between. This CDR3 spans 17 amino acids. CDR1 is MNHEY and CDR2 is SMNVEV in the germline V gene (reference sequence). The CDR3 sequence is CASSRRAGTMNTGELFF. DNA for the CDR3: TGTGCCAGCAGTCGGAGAGCCGGGACAATGAACACCGGGGAGCTGTTTTTT.

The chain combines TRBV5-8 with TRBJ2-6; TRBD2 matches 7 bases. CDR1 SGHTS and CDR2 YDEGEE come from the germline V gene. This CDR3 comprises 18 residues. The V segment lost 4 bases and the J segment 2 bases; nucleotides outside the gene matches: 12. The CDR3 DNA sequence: TGTGCCAGCAGCGGGTGGGGGAGGGCCGTCGCTGGGGCCAACGTCCTGACTTTC. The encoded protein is CASSGWGRAVAGANVLTF.

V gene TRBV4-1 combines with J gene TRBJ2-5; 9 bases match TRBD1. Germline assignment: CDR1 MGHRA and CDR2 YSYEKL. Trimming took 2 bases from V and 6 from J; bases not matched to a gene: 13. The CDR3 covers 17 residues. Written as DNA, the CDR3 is TGCGCCAGCAGCCAATCAGAGGGAACAGGGGGCGCGCAGACCCAGTACTTC. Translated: CASSQSEGTGGAQTQYF.

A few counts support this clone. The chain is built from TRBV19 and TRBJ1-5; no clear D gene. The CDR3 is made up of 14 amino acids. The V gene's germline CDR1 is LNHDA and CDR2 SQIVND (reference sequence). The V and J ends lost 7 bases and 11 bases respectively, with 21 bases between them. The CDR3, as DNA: TGTGCCAGTACCTCACTCGGGTCCCGCGGAACCCAGCATTTT. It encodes CASTSLGSRGTQHF.

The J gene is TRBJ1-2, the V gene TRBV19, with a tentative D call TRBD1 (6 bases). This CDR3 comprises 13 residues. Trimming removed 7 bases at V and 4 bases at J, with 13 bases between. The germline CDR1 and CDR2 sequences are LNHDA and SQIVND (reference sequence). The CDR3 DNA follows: TGTGCCAGTAAACAGGGAGGGGGCTATGGCTACACCTTC. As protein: CASKQGGGYGYTF.

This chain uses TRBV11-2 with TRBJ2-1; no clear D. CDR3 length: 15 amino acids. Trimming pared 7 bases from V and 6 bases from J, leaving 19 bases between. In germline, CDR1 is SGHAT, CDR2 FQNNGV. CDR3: CASKPVRGPSNEQFF. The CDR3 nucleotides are TGTGCCAGCAAACCCGTTAGAGGCCCCTCCAATGAGCAGTTCTTC.

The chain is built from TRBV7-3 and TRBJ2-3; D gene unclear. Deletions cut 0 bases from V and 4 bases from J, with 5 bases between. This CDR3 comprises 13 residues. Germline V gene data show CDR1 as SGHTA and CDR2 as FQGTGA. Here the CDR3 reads CASSLTHSDTQYF. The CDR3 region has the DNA TGTGCCAGCAGCTTAACCCACTCAGATACGCAGTATTTT.

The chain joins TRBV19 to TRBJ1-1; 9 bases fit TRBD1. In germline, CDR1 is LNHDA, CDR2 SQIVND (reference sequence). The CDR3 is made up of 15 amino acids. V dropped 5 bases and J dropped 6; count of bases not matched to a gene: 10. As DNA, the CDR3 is TGTGCCAGTAGTGACCCTTACAGGGGGCCCCCTGAAGCTTTCTTT. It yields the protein CASSDPYRGPPEAFF.

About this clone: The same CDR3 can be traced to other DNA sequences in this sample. CDR3 sequence (DNA): TGTGCCAGCAGCCCTAGGGGGAACACTGAAGCTTTCTTT. Protein: CASSPRGNTEAFF. The genes are TRBV6-2 or TRBV6-3 and TRBJ1-1, with D possibly TRBD1 on 5 matching bases. CDR1 is MNHEY, CDR2 SVGEGT, per germline. The CDR3 has 13 residues. Trimming took off 6 bases at V and 1 base at J, with 9 bases between the two ends.

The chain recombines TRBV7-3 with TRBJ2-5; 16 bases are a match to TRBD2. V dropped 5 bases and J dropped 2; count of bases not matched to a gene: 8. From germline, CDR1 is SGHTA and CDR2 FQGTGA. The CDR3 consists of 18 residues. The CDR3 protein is CASSAGGLAGGPQETQYF. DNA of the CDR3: TGTGCCAGCAGCGCCGGGGGACTAGCGGGAGGGCCTCAAGAGACCCAGTACTTC. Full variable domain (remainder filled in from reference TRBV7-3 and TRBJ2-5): GAGVSQTPSNKVTEKGKYVELRCDPISGHTALYWYRQSLGQGPEFLIYFQGTGAADDSGLPNDRFFAVRPEGSVSTLKIQRTERGDSAVYLCASSAGGLAGGPQETQYFGPGTRLLVL.

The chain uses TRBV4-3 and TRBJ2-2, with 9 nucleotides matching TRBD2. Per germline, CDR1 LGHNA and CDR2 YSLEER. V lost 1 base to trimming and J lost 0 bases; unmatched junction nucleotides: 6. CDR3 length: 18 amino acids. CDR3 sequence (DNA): TGCGCCAGCAGCCAAGTACTCGCGGGGGGGGCGAACACCGGGGAGCTGTTTTTT. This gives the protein CASSQVLAGGANTGELFF.

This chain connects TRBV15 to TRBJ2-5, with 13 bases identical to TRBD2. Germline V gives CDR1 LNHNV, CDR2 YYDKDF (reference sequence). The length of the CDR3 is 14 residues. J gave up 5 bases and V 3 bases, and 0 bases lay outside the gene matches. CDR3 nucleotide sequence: TGTGCCACCAGCAGGACTAGCGGGAGGGAGACCCAGTACTTC. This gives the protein CATSRTSGRETQYF.

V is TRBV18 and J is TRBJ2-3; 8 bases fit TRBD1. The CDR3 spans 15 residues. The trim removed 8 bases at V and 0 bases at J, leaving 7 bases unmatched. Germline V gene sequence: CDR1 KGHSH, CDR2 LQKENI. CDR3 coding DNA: TGTGCCAGCACTCTGACAGGGGCCAGCACAGATACGCAGTATTTT. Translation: CASTLTGASTDTQYF.

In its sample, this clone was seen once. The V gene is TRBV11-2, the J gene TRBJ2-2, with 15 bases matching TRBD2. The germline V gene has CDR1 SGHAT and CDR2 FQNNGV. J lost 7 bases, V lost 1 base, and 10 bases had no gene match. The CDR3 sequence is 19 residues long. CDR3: CASSLVAGLAGGLGGELFF. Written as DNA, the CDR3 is TGTGCCAGCAGCTTAGTAGCGGGACTAGCGGGGGGCCTGGGCGGGGAGCTGTTTTTT. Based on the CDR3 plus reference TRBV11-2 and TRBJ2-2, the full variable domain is EAGVAQSPRYKIIEKRQSVAFWCNPISGHATLYWYQQILGQGPKLLIQFQNNGVVDDSQLPKDRFSAERLKGVDSTLKIQPAKLEDSAVYLCASSLVAGLAGGLGGELFFGEGSRLTVL.

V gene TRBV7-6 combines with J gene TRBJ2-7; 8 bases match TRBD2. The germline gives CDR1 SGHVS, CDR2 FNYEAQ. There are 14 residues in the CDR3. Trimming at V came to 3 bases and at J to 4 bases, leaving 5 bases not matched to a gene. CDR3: CASSLSGGGYEQYF. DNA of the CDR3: TGTGCCAGCAGCTTGAGCGGGGGAGGGTACGAGCAGTACTTC. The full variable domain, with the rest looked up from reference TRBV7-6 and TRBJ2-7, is GAGVSQSPRYKVTKRGQDVALRCDPISGHVSLYWYRQALGQGPEFLTYFNYEAQQDKSGLPNDRFSAERPEGSISTLTIQRTEQRDSAMYRCASSLSGGGYEQYFGPGTRLTVT.

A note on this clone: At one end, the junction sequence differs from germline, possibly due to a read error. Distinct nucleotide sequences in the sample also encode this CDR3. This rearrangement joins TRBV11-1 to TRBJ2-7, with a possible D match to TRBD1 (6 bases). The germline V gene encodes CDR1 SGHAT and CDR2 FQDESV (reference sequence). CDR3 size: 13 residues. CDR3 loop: CASSLDRPYEQYF. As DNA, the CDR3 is TGCGCCAGCAGCCTAGACAGGCCCTACGAGCAGTACTTC. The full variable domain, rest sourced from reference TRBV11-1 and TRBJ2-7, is EAEVAQSPRYKITEKSQAVAFWCDPISGHATLYWYRQILGQGPELLVQFQDESVVDDSQLPKDRFSAERLKGVDSTLKIQPAELGDSAMYLCASSLDRPYEQYFGPGTRLTVT.

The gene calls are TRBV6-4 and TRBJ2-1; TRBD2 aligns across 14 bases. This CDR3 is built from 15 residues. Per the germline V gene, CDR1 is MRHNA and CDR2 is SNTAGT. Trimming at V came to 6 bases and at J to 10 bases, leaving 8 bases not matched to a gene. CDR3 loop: CASRMTSGGAGEQFF. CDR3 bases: TGTGCCAGCAGGATGACTAGCGGGGGGGCCGGAGAGCAGTTCTTC.

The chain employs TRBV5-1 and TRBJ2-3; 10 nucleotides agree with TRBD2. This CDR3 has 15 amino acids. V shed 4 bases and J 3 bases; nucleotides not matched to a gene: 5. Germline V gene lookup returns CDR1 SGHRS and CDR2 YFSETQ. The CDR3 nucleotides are TGCGCCAGCAGCCGAATAGCGGGAGGAACAGATACGCAGTATTTT. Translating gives CASSRIAGGTDTQYF.

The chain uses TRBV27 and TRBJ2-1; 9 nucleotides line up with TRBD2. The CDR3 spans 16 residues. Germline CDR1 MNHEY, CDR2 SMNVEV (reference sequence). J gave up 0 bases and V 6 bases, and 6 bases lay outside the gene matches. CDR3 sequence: CASRSGGLSSYNEQFF. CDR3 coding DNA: TGTGCCAGCAGAAGCGGGGGGCTGAGCTCCTACAATGAGCAGTTCTTC.

The DNA of the CDR3 is TGTGCCAGCAGCCCCGGGACAGGGGGCGCGTACGAGCAGTACTTC. Protein product: CASSPGTGGAYEQYF. This chain links TRBV11-3 with TRBJ2-7; 12 positions agree with TRBD1. There are 15 residues in the CDR3. CDR1 and CDR2 (germline): SGHNT, YENEEA. The V gene end was trimmed by 5 bases and the J gene end by 4 bases; junction bases not matched to a gene: 6.

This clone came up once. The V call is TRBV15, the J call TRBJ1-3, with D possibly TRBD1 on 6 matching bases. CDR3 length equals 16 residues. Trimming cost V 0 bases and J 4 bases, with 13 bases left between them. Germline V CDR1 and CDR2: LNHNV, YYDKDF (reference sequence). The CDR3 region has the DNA TGTGCCACCAGCAGAGACAGGGGAGATTCGGGAAACACCATATATTTT. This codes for CATSRDRGDSGNTIYF.

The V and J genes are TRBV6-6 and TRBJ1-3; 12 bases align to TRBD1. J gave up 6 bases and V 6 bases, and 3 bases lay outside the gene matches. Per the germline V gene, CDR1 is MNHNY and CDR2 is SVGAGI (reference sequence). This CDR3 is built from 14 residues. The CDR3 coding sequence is TGTGCCAGCAGACTGGGACAGGGGGCAAACACCATATATTTT. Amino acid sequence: CASRLGQGANTIYF.

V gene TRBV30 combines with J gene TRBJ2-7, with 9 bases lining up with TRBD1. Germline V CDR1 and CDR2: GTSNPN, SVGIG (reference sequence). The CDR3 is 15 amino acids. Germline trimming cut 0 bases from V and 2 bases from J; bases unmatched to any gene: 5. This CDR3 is CAWSVGTGIPYEQYF. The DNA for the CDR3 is TGTGCCTGGAGTGTGGGGACAGGGATCCCCTACGAGCAGTACTTC.

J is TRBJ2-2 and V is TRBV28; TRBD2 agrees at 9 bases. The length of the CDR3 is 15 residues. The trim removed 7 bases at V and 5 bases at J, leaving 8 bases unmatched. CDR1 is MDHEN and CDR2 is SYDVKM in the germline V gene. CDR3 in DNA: TGTGCCAGCACCTATAGCGGGAGATGGACCGGGGAGCTGTTTTTT. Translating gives CASTYSGRWTGELFF.

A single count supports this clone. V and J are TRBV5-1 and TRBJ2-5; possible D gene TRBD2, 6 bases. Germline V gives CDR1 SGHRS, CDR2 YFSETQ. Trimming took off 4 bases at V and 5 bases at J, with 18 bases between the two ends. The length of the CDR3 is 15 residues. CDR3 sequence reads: CASSTRGTLYETQYF. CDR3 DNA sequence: TGCGCCAGCAGCACACGGGGGACCCTTTACGAGACCCAGTACTTC.

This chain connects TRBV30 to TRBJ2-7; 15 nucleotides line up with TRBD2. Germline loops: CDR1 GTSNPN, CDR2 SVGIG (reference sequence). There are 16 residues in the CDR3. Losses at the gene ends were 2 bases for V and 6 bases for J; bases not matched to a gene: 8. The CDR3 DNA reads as TGTGCCTGGAGTCCCCCCGGGACTAGCGGGAGGACCGAGCAGTACTTC. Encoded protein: CAWSPPGTSGRTEQYF.

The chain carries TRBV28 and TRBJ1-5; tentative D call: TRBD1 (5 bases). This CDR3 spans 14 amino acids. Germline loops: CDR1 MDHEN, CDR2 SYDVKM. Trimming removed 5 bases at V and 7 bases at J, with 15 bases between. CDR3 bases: TGTGCCAGCAGTACAGTAAGGGGAGGACAGCCCCAGCATTTT. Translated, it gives CASSTVRGGQPQHF.

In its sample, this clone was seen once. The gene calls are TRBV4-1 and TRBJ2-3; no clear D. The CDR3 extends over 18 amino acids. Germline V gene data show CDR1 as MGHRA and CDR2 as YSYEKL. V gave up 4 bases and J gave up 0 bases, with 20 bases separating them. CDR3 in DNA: TGCGCCAGCAGCCCGCGACTGGCCTTTGCCTCTAGCACAGATACGCAGTATTTT. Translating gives CASSPRLAFASSTDTQYF.

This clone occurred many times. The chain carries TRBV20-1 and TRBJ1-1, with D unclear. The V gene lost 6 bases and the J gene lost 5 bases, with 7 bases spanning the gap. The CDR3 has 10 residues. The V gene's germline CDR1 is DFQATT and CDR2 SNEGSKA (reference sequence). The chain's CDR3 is CSAGETEAFF. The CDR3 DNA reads TGCAGTGCCGGTGAAACTGAAGCTTTCTTT.